The 5 T cell receptor beta chains listed next were all sequenced from one sample in a study of cytomegalovirus exposure and HLA in healthy donors. 13 Jbeta primers and 60 Vbeta primers were used for the PCR. TCRdb's table, derived via immunoSEQ multiplex PCR, lists solely in-frame clones and lacks some. The sample records fewer than 200,000 clones, around 88% being singletons. The sequenced sample consisted of PBMCs. The source is a woman aged 30 to 39 in good health and CMV-seronegative.

The chain joins TRBV28 to TRBJ2-7; maybe TRBD2 (6 bases). V lost 2 bases and J lost 0, with 11 bases in between. The CDR3 contains 15 residues. Germline V gene sequence: CDR1 MDHEN, CDR2 SYDVKM. CDR3 in amino acids: CASSLGGVFSYEQYF. In DNA, the CDR3 is TGTGCCAGCAGTTTAGGCGGGGTCTTCTCCTACGAGCAGTACTTC.

This clone was observed once. The chain combines TRBV5-4 with TRBJ2-2, with no clear D. The CDR3 runs to 14 residues. In germline, CDR1 is SGHNT, CDR2 YYREEE (reference sequence). Deletions cut 0 bases from V and 1 base from J, with 4 bases between. Here the CDR3 reads CASSLAKNTGELFF. The DNA of the CDR3 is TGTGCCAGCAGCTTGGCCAAGAACACCGGGGAGCTGTTTTTT.

The chain recombines TRBV5-1 with TRBJ2-7, with 12 positions matching TRBD2. Per germline, CDR1 SGHRS and CDR2 YFSETQ. This CDR3 has 14 residues. V was clipped by 8 bases and J by 4 bases; unmatched bases: 7. CDR3 region: CASTLLAGGYEQYF. CDR3 nucleotides: TGCGCCAGTACACTACTAGCGGGAGGATACGAGCAGTACTTC.

The chain is built from TRBV19 and TRBJ2-7; 8 bases align to TRBD1. This CDR3 contains 13 residues. Trimming removed 6 bases from V and 3 bases from J; junction bases left unmatched: 4. Germline CDR1 LNHDA, CDR2 SQIVND (reference sequence). The CDR3 here is CASSTGGDYEQYF. The CDR3 DNA follows: TGTGCCAGTAGCACAGGGGGTGACTACGAGCAGTACTTC. Filled out from reference TRBV19 and TRBJ2-7, the complete variable domain reads DGGITQSPKYLFRKEGQNVTLSCEQNLNHDAMYWYRQDPGQGLRLIYYSQIVNDFQKGDIAEGYSVSREKKESFPLTVTSAQKNPTAFYLCASSTGGDYEQYFGPGTRLTVT.

This rearrangement joins TRBV13 to TRBJ2-3; D possibly corresponds to TRBD2 (6 bases). The CDR3 extends over 15 amino acids. V was trimmed by 3 bases and J by 2 bases, leaving 12 bases between them. Germline CDR1 and CDR2: PRHDT and FYEKMQ (reference sequence). CDR3 coding DNA: TGTGCCAGCAGCTTCTCGGACTACTACACAGATACGCAGTATTTT. Encoded protein: CASSFSDYYTDTQYF.